This TCR beta chain was captured by sequencing in a study of T-cell reconstitution after alpha-beta-depleted transplantation in children. V was pared by 1 base and J by 1 base, with 10 bases between. Germline CDR1 is DFQATT and CDR2 is SNEGSKA (reference sequence). The CDR3 runs to 14 residues. The TCRbeta library incorporated unique molecular identifiers. One entry per CDR3 protein results from TCRdb running MiXCR on the PCR reads. The data show 150,000 to 200,000 distinct CDR3 sequences, approximately 6% seen once. This clonotype was detected many times. Its specificity is not known. Findings and caveats of the study: Recipient T cells and thymic progenitors that survived gave rise to the high TCRbeta diversity observed at day 60 in some patients. Roughly two months post-transplant, alpha-beta T cells reportedly originated from several hundred graft clones that had expanded.

The receptor comes from a girl less than two years old with combined immunodeficiency, due to receive a stem cell transplant. The chain combines TRBV20-1 with TRBJ1-1; D is possibly TRBD1 (5 bases). Sequenced material: PBMCs, taken before TCRalphabeta/CD19-depleted stem cell transplant. The CDR3 sequence is CSARAPTGNTEAFF. CDR3 DNA: TGCAGTGCTAGAGCACCCACAGGGAACACTGAAGCTTTCTTT.